A few counts support the clone carrying this T cell receptor beta chain. This PCR relied on a set of 60 Vbeta primers and 13 Jbeta primers. The data were produced by immunoSEQ multiplex PCR, yet TCRdb's version contains in-frame clones alone and is incomplete. The table records 200,000 or so clones, about 86% of them present only once. This entry belongs to a study of cytomegalovirus exposure and HLA in healthy donors. CDR1 is SGHRS and CDR2 is YFSETQ in the germline V gene. The CDR3 totals 16 residues. Trimming left V 3 bases short and J 5 bases short, with 21 bases between. Sample: PBMCs. This sequence joins TRBV5-1 and TRBJ2-7; tentatively, D is TRBD2 (5 bases). The TCR was taken from a woman aged 18-29 years in good health and CMV-seropositive. The CDR3: CASSYTSGIRVNEQYF. In DNA form, the CDR3 reads TGCGCCAGCAGCTACACCTCCGGGATCCGCGTCAACGAGCAGTACTTC.